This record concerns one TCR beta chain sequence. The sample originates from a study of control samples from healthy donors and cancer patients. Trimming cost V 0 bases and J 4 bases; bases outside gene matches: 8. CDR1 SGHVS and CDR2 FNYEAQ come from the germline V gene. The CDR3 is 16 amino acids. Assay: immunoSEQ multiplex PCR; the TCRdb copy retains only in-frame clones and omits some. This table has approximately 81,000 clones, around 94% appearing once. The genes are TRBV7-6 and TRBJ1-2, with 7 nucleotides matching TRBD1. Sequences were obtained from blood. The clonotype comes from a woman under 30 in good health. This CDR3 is CASSLAIGQGGYGYTF. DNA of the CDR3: TGTGCCAGCAGCTTAGCTATCGGGCAGGGGGGCTATGGCTACACCTTC.